The 32 T cell receptor beta chains below were found in one sample sequenced in a study of vaccination and CD4 T cells after COVID-19 (dated by TCRdb to between 2021 and 2024). Their recognized antigens are unknown. The library was made by PCR. The sequencing machine was an Illumina iSeq 100. DNA from cultured CD4+ T cells was subjected to TCR sequencing with the Oncomine TCR Beta short-read assay at the Johns Hopkins FTIC core. Using fastp trimming at Q25 and MiXCR clonotype assembly, TCRdb reanalyzed the public sequencing data and kept in-frame beta chains. Entries are consolidated by CDR3 protein sequence, retaining the most common genes and DNA. This sample is represented by tens of thousands of distinct CDR3 sequences; 25% to 30% of them were singletons. About 7.1% of the sample is held by the ten biggest clonotypes. The intended sense of this specimen's time point label: late sampling 161 to 241 days after vaccination in a few convalescent patients. The treatment or condition label of this sample denotes: approximately 10-day PBMC culture with coronavirus spike peptide pools or control peptides (ViraFEST assay).

Sequenced material: CD4+ T cells from blood, cultured in vitro, taken about 7 months after SARS-CoV-2 vaccination. These receptors were taken from a human donor who had recovered from COVID-19.

This clonotype was seen only a few times. V is TRBV27 and J is TRBJ2-7, with 7 bases that match TRBD1. The V gene's germline CDR1 is MNHEY and CDR2 SMNVEV (reference sequence). The CDR3 is made up of 15 amino acids. Unmatched junction bases numbered 8, after V lost 4 bases and J lost 2 bases. CDR3 sequence: CASSSRRGWTYEQYF. The CDR3 nucleotides read TGTGCCAGCAGTTCTCGCAGGGGGTGGACCTACGAGCAGTACTTC.

This clonotype was observed a handful of times. This chain joins TRBV20-1 and TRBJ1-2, with D uncertain. The V and J ends lost 4 bases and 2 bases respectively, with 8 bases between them. Germline CDR1 is DFQATT and CDR2 is SNEGSKA (reference sequence). The CDR3 has 12 residues. This chain's CDR3 is CSATDKNYGYTF. The CDR3 nucleotides read TGCAGTGCTACCGACAAGAACTATGGCTACACCTTC.

The genes are TRBV20-1 and TRBJ2-1; 8 nucleotides align to TRBD2. The germline V gene encodes CDR1 DFQATT and CDR2 SNEGSKA (reference sequence). The junction had 9 bases not matched to a gene; V was cut back by 1 base and J by 1 base. This CDR3 has 17 amino acids. The DNA for the CDR3 is TGCAGTGCTAGAGCTGCAAGCGGGAGTGATTCCTACAATGAGCAGTTCTTC. Residues: CSARAASGSDSYNEQFF.

DNA for the CDR3: TGCAGTGCTAGAGACTCCCGCCATGCGGACAATGAGCAGTTCTTC. Translated: CSARDSRHADNEQFF. V gene TRBV20-1 combines with J gene TRBJ2-1; D is ambiguous. CDR1 and CDR2 (germline): DFQATT, SNEGSKA (reference sequence). The CDR3 covers 15 residues. Trimming took 0 bases from V and 5 from J, leaving 14 bases between them.

This clonotype has only a few counts. The chain joins TRBV29-1 to TRBJ2-2; D may match TRBD1 or TRBD2 (5 bases each). Trimming pared 8 bases from V and 5 bases from J, leaving 15 bases between. The V gene's germline CDR1 is SQVTM and CDR2 ANQGSEA. The CDR3 is 13 amino acids. The CDR3 here is CSTAGEGTGELFF. As DNA, the CDR3 is TGCAGCACCGCAGGAGAGGGGACCGGGGAGCTGTTTTTT.

This clonotype was counted between two and nine times. This chain uses TRBV19 with TRBJ2-7; 7 bases align to TRBD2. The CDR3 covers 14 residues. Unmatched junction bases numbered 2, after V lost 1 base and J lost 2 bases. Germline CDR1 LNHDA, CDR2 SQIVND (reference sequence). CDR3 in DNA: TGTGCCAGTAGTATAGGCGGGGGAGCCTACGAGCAGTACTTC. Its protein product is CASSIGGGAYEQYF.

The gene calls are TRBV28 and TRBJ2-7, with D perhaps matching TRBD1 or TRBD2 (5 bases each). The CDR3 loop spans 13 amino acids. The germline CDR1 and CDR2 sequences are MDHEN and SYDVKM. Between the trimmed V and J ends, which lost 5 bases and 7 bases, there was a span of 15 bases. The CDR3 spells CASSIQGAWEQYF. The CDR3 DNA is TGTGCCAGCAGTATCCAGGGAGCGTGGGAGCAGTACTTC.

The chain uses TRBV10-2 and TRBJ1-6, with D hard to call. Germline V CDR1 and CDR2: WSHSY, SAAADI. Trimming cost V 2 bases and J 13 bases, with 12 bases left between them. The CDR3 is 13 amino acids. The CDR3 sequence is CASSERTGRPLHF. CDR3 nucleotides: TGCGCCAGCAGTGAGCGCACGGGGAGGCCCCTCCACTTT.

The chain employs TRBV4-3 and TRBJ2-1; perhaps TRBD2 as D (5 bases). CDR1 is LGHNA and CDR2 is YSLEER in the germline V gene. The V and J ends lost 0 bases and 6 bases respectively, with 18 bases between them. The CDR3 totals 17 residues. The CDR3 region has the DNA TGCGCCAGCAGCCAAGATCGATGGACTTTGAGCGGCAATGAGCAGTTCTTC. Translated: CASSQDRWTLSGNEQFF.

This clonotype was seen at least ten times. V is TRBV20-1 and J is TRBJ1-2, with D possibly being TRBD1 (6 bases). With 5 bases removed from V and 1 base from J, the gap between germline ends came to 11 bases. Germline V gene lookup returns CDR1 DFQATT and CDR2 SNEGSKA (reference sequence). The CDR3 spans 13 residues. CDR3 protein: CSADSRGNYGYTF. CDR3 sequence (DNA): TGCAGTGCTGACTCCAGGGGTAACTATGGCTACACCTTC.

This clonotype was found a few times. The chain combines TRBV20-1 with TRBJ2-1, with 10 bases aligning to TRBD2. The CDR3 contains 15 residues. J gave up 9 bases and V 3 bases, and 11 bases lay outside the gene matches. Looked up from germline, CDR1 is DFQATT and CDR2 is SNEGSKA (reference sequence). This chain's CDR3 is CSASGQLAGAVEQFF. CDR3 in DNA: TGCAGTGCTAGTGGTCAGCTAGCGGGAGCGGTTGAGCAGTTCTTC.

The V and J genes are TRBV20-1 and TRBJ2-7, with 10 bases fitting TRBD2. This CDR3 is built from 13 residues. The trim removed 5 bases at V and 3 bases at J, leaving 4 bases unmatched. Germline assignment: CDR1 DFQATT and CDR2 SNEGSKA (reference sequence). The CDR3 spells CSAGTSAFYEQYF. CDR3 nucleotides: TGCAGTGCTGGGACTAGCGCGTTCTACGAGCAGTACTTC.

This clonotype is categorized as medium-sized. This chain links TRBV5-8 with TRBJ2-7; D perhaps matches TRBD1 (5 bases). The V gene's germline CDR1 is SGHTS and CDR2 YDEGEE. V lost 7 bases to trimming and J lost 3 bases, with 8 bases between them. The CDR3 has 11 amino acids. The CDR3 DNA follows: TGTGCCAGCCAGGGTCTCTACGAGCAGTACTTC. It translates to CASQGLYEQYF.

A few counts support this clonotype. V and J are TRBV7-9 and TRBJ2-1; tentatively, D is TRBD1 or TRBD2 (6 bases each). The CDR3 sequence is 15 residues long. V lost 5 bases and J lost 10, with 21 bases in between. Germline V gene sequence: CDR1 SEHNR, CDR2 FQNEAQ (reference sequence). CDR3 sequence: CASSTLPRGRREQFF. For the CDR3, the DNA is TGTGCCAGCAGCACCCTCCCACGGGGGCGTAGGGAGCAGTTCTTC.

This chain uses TRBV5-4 with TRBJ2-5, with D perhaps matching TRBD1 (6 bases). The germline V gene has CDR1 SGHNT and CDR2 YYREEE (reference sequence). With 4 bases removed from V and 2 bases from J, the gap between germline ends came to 12 bases. The CDR3 loop spans 14 amino acids. The CDR3 spells CASSARTDQETQYF. DNA for the CDR3: TGTGCCAGCAGCGCGAGGACAGATCAAGAGACCCAGTACTTC.

The V and J genes are TRBV20-1 and TRBJ2-3; 11 nucleotides line up with TRBD2. This CDR3 has 18 amino acids. Germline-derived CDR1 and CDR2 are DFQATT and SNEGSKA (reference sequence). V lost 2 bases and J lost 1; bases outside the gene matches: 11. The CDR3 protein is CSARMGLADYWGTDTQYF. The CDR3 DNA reads TGCAGTGCTAGAATGGGACTAGCGGATTATTGGGGCACAGATACGCAGTATTTT.

This clonotype was observed a single time. One end of the junction does not line up with germline, which may come from a read error. The V and J genes are TRBV20-1 and TRBJ2-1; 10 bases are a match to TRBD2. This CDR3 contains 15 residues. From germline, CDR1 is DFQATT and CDR2 SNEGSKA (reference sequence). The CDR3 loop reads CGARDGSGRPNEQFF. CDR3 in DNA: TGCGGTGCTAGAGATGGTAGCGGGAGGCCCAATGAGCAGTTCTTC.

In this sample, this clonotype turned up a few times. The V call is TRBV27, the J call TRBJ2-2, with D tentatively TRBD1 (5 bases). Germline CDR1 MNHEY, CDR2 SMNVEV (reference sequence). The length of the CDR3 is 13 residues. The V and J ends lost 7 bases and 3 bases respectively, with 9 bases between them. The CDR3 spells CASTSGYTGELFF. The CDR3 region has the DNA TGTGCCAGCACCTCAGGGTACACCGGGGAGCTGTTTTTT.

By proportion, this clonotype is medium-sized. The chain combines TRBV20-1 with TRBJ2-1; no clear D gene. The CDR3 consists of 11 residues. Deletions cut 4 bases from V and 4 bases from J, with 5 bases between. CDR1 and CDR2 from the germline V gene are DFQATT and SNEGSKA (reference sequence). This CDR3 is CSANVYNEQFF. For the CDR3, the DNA is TGCAGTGCTAACGTGTACAATGAGCAGTTCTTC.

This clonotype was counted at least ten times. The chain recombines TRBV7-9 with TRBJ2-5; the D gene is possibly TRBD1 (5 bases). V was shortened by 2 bases and J by 4 bases, with 8 bases between the two germline ends. The V gene's germline CDR1 is SEHNR and CDR2 FQNEAQ (reference sequence). This CDR3 region has 13 residues. CDR3 in DNA: TGTGCCAGCAGCTTATTGCAGGGAGAGACCCAGTACTTC. Residues: CASSLLQGETQYF.

Comment on this clonotype: Its ends do not fully match the called genes, so a read error is possible. The chain links TRBV7-9 to TRBJ2-1, with 7 positions matching TRBD2. This CDR3 spans 16 amino acids. Germline CDR1 is SEHNR and CDR2 is FQNEAQ (reference sequence). In nucleotides, the CDR3 is TGTGCCAGCAGCTTAGGTAGGGCTAGCGGCCGACCCCAGCAGTGGTTC. Encoded protein: CASSLGRASGRPQQWF.

V usage is TRBV4-2 and J usage is TRBJ1-6, with a possible D match to TRBD1 (5 bases). CDR1 and CDR2 (germline): LGHNA, YNFKEQ. V was clipped by 3 bases and J by 9 bases, with 18 bases between them. The CDR3 is made up of 16 amino acids. CDR3 in DNA: TGTGCCAGCAGCCAGATGGTGGGGGAGCAGGGTTCACCCCTCCACTTT. Its protein is CASSQMVGEQGSPLHF.

This chain uses TRBV19 with TRBJ1-6, with D hard to call. The CDR3 has 15 amino acids. Germline V gene lookup returns CDR1 LNHDA and CDR2 SQIVND (reference sequence). V gave up 3 bases and J gave up 11 bases, with 17 bases separating them. The CDR3, as DNA: TGTGCCAGTAGTATTCGGGGTCAGATGGCGGCACCCCTCCACTTT. As protein: CASSIRGQMAAPLHF. Full variable domain (rest looked up from reference TRBV19 and TRBJ1-6): DGGITQSPKYLFRKEGQNVTLSCEQNLNHDAMYWYRQDPGQGLRLIYYSQIVNDFQKGDIAEGYSVSREKKESFPLTVTSAQKNPTAFYLCASSIRGQMAAPLHFGNGTRLTVT.

Comments on this clonotype: Its ends do not fully match the called genes, so a read error is possible. This sequence joins TRBV20-1 and TRBJ2-1, with TRBD2 matching 7 bases. Germline CDR1 reads DFQATT; CDR2 reads SNEGSKA (reference sequence). The length of the CDR3 is 14 residues. The CDR3 DNA reads as TGCAGTCCTAGGGTCGCGGGAGTAGTGGATGAGCAGTTCTTC. Translated: CSPRVAGVVDEQFF.

The rearrangement uses TRBV5-4 and TRBJ2-1, with a possible D match to TRBD1 (6 bases). The V gene lost 7 bases and the J gene lost 8 bases, with 16 bases spanning the gap. The CDR3 is 13 amino acids. CDR1 SGHNT and CDR2 YYREEE come from the germline V gene (reference sequence). The DNA for the CDR3 is TGTGCCAGCTTCATACAGGGTGCCGATGAGCAGTTCTTC. Translating gives CASFIQGADEQFF.

The chain uses TRBV20-1 and TRBJ1-5; D is unclear. V was pared by 6 bases and J by 12 bases, with 15 bases between. The CDR3 loop spans 11 amino acids. Per germline, CDR1 DFQATT and CDR2 SNEGSKA (reference sequence). Written as DNA, the CDR3 is TGCAGTGCATCCTTCAGCTCATACCAGCATTTT. Translated, it gives CSASFSSYQHF.

A few counts support this clonotype. V usage is TRBV19 and J usage is TRBJ1-5, with unresolved D. This CDR3 comprises 15 residues. Germline CDR1 and CDR2: LNHDA and SQIVND (reference sequence). The V and J ends lost 1 base and 2 bases respectively, with 9 bases between them. CDR3 sequence reads: CASSIGAGGNQPQHF. For the CDR3, the DNA is TGTGCCAGTAGTATAGGGGCGGGAGGCAATCAGCCCCAGCATTTT.

V gene TRBV10-3 combines with J gene TRBJ2-5; D is unresolved. V dropped 6 bases and J dropped 3 bases, with 5 bases sitting between them. Germline loops: CDR1 ENHRY, CDR2 SYGVKD. This CDR3 contains 11 residues. CDR3 sequence reads: CAISREETQYF. The CDR3 bases are TGTGCCATCAGCCGCGAAGAGACCCAGTACTTC.

Judged by abundance, this clonotype is medium-sized. This chain connects TRBV20-1 to TRBJ2-3, with D perhaps matching TRBD1 (5 bases). Germline CDR1 and CDR2: DFQATT and SNEGSKA (reference sequence). This CDR3 has 12 residues. The V gene lost 5 bases and the J gene lost 2 bases, with 8 bases spanning the gap. CDR3: CSAPDNTDTQYF. The CDR3 nucleotides read TGCAGTGCTCCGGACAACACAGATACGCAGTATTTT.

V and J are TRBV20-1 and TRBJ2-1; 9 bases agree with TRBD2. The CDR3 consists of 17 residues. With V trimmed by 2 bases and J by 1 base, 9 bases remained unmatched. Germline V gene lookup returns CDR1 DFQATT and CDR2 SNEGSKA (reference sequence). The CDR3 DNA reads TGCAGTGCTAGACGGCTAGCGGGACCGGGTTCCTACAATGAGCAGTTCTTC. Protein product: CSARRLAGPGSYNEQFF.

Only a few counts were recorded for this clonotype. This chain links TRBV7-9 with TRBJ2-5; 7 bases are a match to TRBD2. The V gene's germline CDR1 is SEHNR and CDR2 FQNEAQ (reference sequence). V gave up 11 bases and J gave up 4 bases; unmatched junction bases: 10. The CDR3 is made up of 13 amino acids. CDR3 loop: CAGGGAGGETQYF. Written as DNA, the CDR3 is TGTGCCGGGGGAGGGGCCGGGGGAGAGACCCAGTACTTC.

This clonotype showed up many times. The genes are TRBV7-9 and TRBJ2-5; 10 positions match TRBD2. Trimming at V came to 6 bases and at J to 2 bases, leaving 3 bases not matched to a gene. Germline CDR1 is SEHNR and CDR2 is FQNEAQ (reference sequence). This CDR3 spans 14 amino acids. CDR3 residues: CASSLLAGQETQYF. The CDR3 DNA is TGTGCCAGCAGTTTACTAGCGGGGCAAGAGACCCAGTACTTC.